These T cell receptor beta chains were read from a single sample in a study of cytomegalovirus exposure and HLA in healthy donors. The table came from immunoSEQ multiplex PCR; TCRdb's copy has only in-frame clones and leaves some out. The top ten hold approximately 3.1% of the sample, which has over 100,000 clones, roughly three quarters seen once. Sequenced input: PBMCs. The receptors here all came from a young woman in good health and CMV-seropositive. CDR3s include the opening cysteine and the closing phenylalanine or tryptophan. Each record gives: clone size, D gene, J gene, V gene, CDR3 DNA, CDR3 protein. The D gene is left open where the match is weak. Expanded clones get a size class; other rows say once, few or many, or leave the size out.

. . TRBJ1-5 TRBV7-2 TGTGCCAGCAGCCTCTGGCAGGGTGTCAATCAGCCCCAGCATTTT CASSLWQGVNQPQHF
. . TRBJ2-2 TRBV27 TGTGCCAGCAGTGTCATAGGAGGCACCGGGGAGCTGTTTTTT CASSVIGGTGELFF
. TRBD1 TRBJ1-4 TRBV30 TGTGCCTGGAGTGCGGACAGGGGTTCCGAAAAACTGTTTTTT CAWSADRGSEKLFF
. TRBD1 TRBJ1-5 TRBV18 TGTGCCAGCTCACCCGGACAGGGCGTGGAGCAGCCCCAGCATTTT CASSPGQGVEQPQHF
. . TRBJ1-3 TRBV2 TGTGCCAGCAGTTCCTCTGTCTCTGGAAACACCATATATTTT CASSSSVSGNTIYF
. . TRBJ2-1 TRBV21-1 TGTGCCACAAGAGAGGGACTAGCGGGAGTAAAATTGTCGAATGAGCAGTTCTTC CATREGLAGVKLSNEQFF
. . TRBJ2-7 TRBV5-1 TGCGCCAGCAGCTTGCGGGGGATGACCTACGAGCAGTACTTC CASSLRGMTYEQYF
. . TRBJ1-2 TRBV5-6 TGTGCCAGCAGCTTACAGGCGGCTGACTATGGCTACACCTTC CASSLQAADYGYTF
once . TRBJ1-1 TRBV6-6 TGTGCCAGCAGCGACAGGACAATGAACACTGAAGCTTTCTTT CASSDRTMNTEAFF
. TRBD2 TRBJ2-2 TRBV9 TGTGCCAGCAGCGGACTAGCGACCGGGGAGCTGTTTTTT CASSGLATGELFF
. . TRBJ1-2 TRBV28 TGTGCCAGCAGCCCTCCGGGCGGGCAGTCCTATGGCTACACCTTC CASSPPGGQSYGYTF
. TRBD2 TRBJ2-5 TRBV5-4 TGTGCCAGCAGCGTCGGGACTAGCGGCCAAGAGACCCAGTACTTC CASSVGTSGQETQYF
. . TRBJ2-7 TRBV28 TGTGCCAGCAGTAGATCGGGGGTCTACGAGCAGTACTTC CASSRSGVYEQYF
once . TRBJ1-1 TRBV4-1 TGCGCCAGCAGCCAATTTGGAGGGGTTGTCTCGGCTTTCTTT CASSQFGGVVSAFF
. . TRBJ1-2 TRBV4-1 TGCGCCAGCAGCCATCCCCCTCGGGGGAATGGCTACACCTTC CASSHPPRGNGYTF
. TRBD1 TRBJ2-2 TRBV19 TGTGCCAGTAGTATCGTTCCGACAGGGAGCACCGGGGAGCTGTTTTTT CASSIVPTGSTGELFF
. . TRBJ1-1 TRBV28 TGTGCCAGCAGTCCGGGTAGGACTGAAGCTTTCTTT CASSPGRTEAFF
. TRBD1 TRBJ2-1 TRBV19 TGTGCCAGTAGTATAGTTCCGGGACAGGGTTACAATGAGCAGTTCTTC CASSIVPGQGYNEQFF
. TRBD2 TRBJ2-1 TRBV4-2 TGTGCCAGCAGCCAAGCTCTAGCGGGAAACCCCCTGGGGGGGAATGAGCAGTTCTTC CASSQALAGNPLGGNEQFF
. . TRBJ2-7 TRBV5-6 TGTGCCAGCAGCTTTCTCGGTAAGCAGTACTTC CASSFLGKQYF
. . TRBJ2-7 TRBV6-6 TGTGCCAGCAGTTATGGCGGGATTCCCTCCTACGAGCAGTACTTC CASSYGGIPSYEQYF
. TRBD1 TRBJ2-1 TRBV5-1 TGCGCCAGCAACCTATTACAGGGGACCAATGAGCAGTTCTTC CASNLLQGTNEQFF
. . TRBJ1-1 TRBV11-2 TGTGCCAGCAGTCGACAGAACAGGGCCGCGAACACTGAAGCTTTCTTT CASSRQNRAANTEAFF
. TRBD2 TRBJ2-1 TRBV5-6 TGTGCCAGCAGCTTGGCAGCGGGAGGGAATTATGAGCAGTTCTTC CASSLAAGGNYEQFF
few TRBD1 TRBJ1-1 TRBV9 TGTGCCAGCAGTTATACCCCGGGACAGATGAACACTGAAGCTTTCTTT CASSYTPGQMNTEAFF
. . TRBJ2-1 TRBV4-1 TGCGCCAGCAGCCTAATTGCGGGGAGGTCTAACTACAATGAGCAGTTCTTC CASSLIAGRSNYNEQFF
. TRBD1 TRBJ2-7 TRBV5-1 TGCGCCAGCAGCTGGTCCGGGACAGGGGCCTACGAGCAGTACTTC CASSWSGTGAYEQYF
. . TRBJ1-5 TRBV27 TGTGCCAGCAGTTTATGGAGTAATCAGCCCCAGCATTTT CASSLWSNQPQHF
few . TRBJ2-1 TRBV11-2 TGTGCCAGCACCGACATGGACAATGAGCAGTTCTTC CASTDMDNEQFF
. TRBD2 TRBJ2-5 TRBV25-1 TGTGCCAGCAGTGAACCGGGAGGCAGGGAGACCCAGTACTTC CASSEPGGRETQYF
. TRBD1 TRBJ1-6 TRBV30 TGTGCCTGCGTCGGGACAGCAAATTCACCCCTCCACTTT CACVGTANSPLHF
. . TRBJ2-1 TRBV30 TGTGCCTGGAGTCTGGGGAGATCGTATGAGCAGTTCTTC CAWSLGRSYEQFF
. . TRBJ2-5 TRBV7-3 TGTGCCAGCAGCTTAACTCCGGAGGGAGAGACCCAGTACTTC CASSLTPEGETQYF
. TRBD1 TRBJ2-3 TRBV27 TGTGCCAGCGGAAACAGGGGTTTCACAGATACGCAGTATTTT CASGNRGFTDTQYF
. TRBD1 TRBJ1-4 TRBV30 TGTGCCTGGAGTGTAAACAGGGGAGGAGAAAAACTGTTTTTT CAWSVNRGGEKLFF
few TRBD1 TRBJ1-1 TRBV7-3 TGTGCCAGCAGTTTACAGGGGGCGAACACTGAAGCTTTCTTT CASSLQGANTEAFF
. . TRBJ2-5 TRBV5-4 TGTGCCAGCAGCAAGCCGGGGGAAACCCCAGAGACCCAGTACTTC CASSKPGETPETQYF
. TRBD1 TRBJ1-1 TRBV2 TGTGCCAGCAGTACGGGACAGTCGACTGAAGCTTTCTTT CASSTGQSTEAFF
. TRBD1 TRBJ2-2 TRBV9 TGTGCCAGCACTTCGACAGGGGACAACACCGGGGAGCTGTTTTTT CASTSTGDNTGELFF
. . TRBJ2-5 TRBV7-9 TGTGCCAGCAGCCATACCTATGATGTCTTACAAGAGACCCAGTACTTC CASSHTYDVLQETQYF
. . TRBJ2-4 TRBV5-6 TGTGCCAGCAGCTTGGAGAGTGGACAGTCTACTTACTTC CASSLESGQSTYF
. TRBD1 TRBJ1-3 TRBV10-1 TGCGCCAGCAGTACAGGGGACTTCTCTGGAAACACCATATATTTT CASSTGDFSGNTIYF
. TRBD1 TRBJ2-5 TRBV30 TGTGCCTGGACCTCAGGGGGCGGCCAAGAGACCCAGTACTTC CAWTSGGGQETQYF
. TRBD2 TRBJ2-7 TRBV11-2 TGTGCCAGCAGCCACGGACTAGCGGGAGATACCCCCTACGAGCAGTACTTC CASSHGLAGDTPYEQYF
. TRBD2 TRBJ2-1 TRBV6-5 TGTGCCACGCATAGCGGGAGCGATTTCTTC CATHSGSDFF
. TRBD2 TRBJ2-1 TRBV5-6 TGTGCCAGCAGCTTGGTTCGCGGGAGGAATTACAATGAGCAGTTCTTC CASSLVRGRNYNEQFF
once TRBD1 TRBJ2-2 TRBV2 TGTGCCAGCAAGGGACAGGGGGTGGGCGGGGAGCTGTTTTTT CASKGQGVGGELFF
. TRBD1 TRBJ2-7 TRBV18 TGTGCCAGCTCACCGCAGGGACAGGGTGGCAACGAGCAGTACTTC CASSPQGQGGNEQYF
. . TRBJ2-1 TRBV30 TGTGCCTGGATCCCGGGGGGCAACGGCAATGAGCAGTTCTTC CAWIPGGNGNEQFF
once . TRBJ2-7 TRBV2 TGTGCCAGCGGGCGGGGAGTTACCTCCTACGAGCAGTACTTC CASGRGVTSYEQYF
. . TRBJ1-4 TRBV5-1 TGCGCCAGCAGCTTCGCGTTAGTTAATGAAAAACTGTTTTTT CASSFALVNEKLFF
. . TRBJ2-1 TRBV28 TGTGCCAGCAGTTATAACAATGAGCAGTTCTTC CASSYNNEQFF